This T cell receptor beta chain was sequenced during a study of blood T cell repertoires in COVID-19. This CDR3 is built from 17 residues. After removal of 3 bases from V and 2 bases from J, the junction contained 11 bases not matched to a gene. Germline V gene data show CDR1 as SGHNT and CDR2 as YYREEE (reference sequence). This clone turned up a few times. TCRdb's copy holds only in-frame clones and misses some; the assay was immunoSEQ multiplex PCR. The sample contains about 300,000 clones, 83% of which appear only once. The sample taken for sequencing was peripheral blood. The J gene is TRBJ2-5, the V gene TRBV5-4; TRBD2 agrees at 9 bases. This TCR derives from a woman aged 50 to 65 who had recovered from COVID-19. In nucleotides, the CDR3 is TGTGCCAGCAGCTCGAATCTCGGCGGGGGGGAACAAGAGACCCAGTACTTC. Its protein product is CASSSNLGGGEQETQYF.